These 21 T cell receptor beta chains were all obtained from the same sample, sequenced in a study of cytomegalovirus exposure and HLA in healthy donors. The PCR ran on 60 Vbeta and 13 Jbeta primers. Data came from immunoSEQ multiplex PCR; TCRdb stores just in-frame clones and leaves some out. The table shows 130,000 to 150,000 clones, with 70% to 85% occurring only once. Sequences were obtained from PBMCs. Source of these receptors: a male donor in good health and CMV-seronegative.

The rearrangement uses TRBV18 and TRBJ1-2; 7 bases are shared with TRBD1. CDR1 and CDR2 (germline): KGHSH, LQKENI. V shed 6 bases, J shed 8 bases, and the junction held 9 bases outside the gene matches. The CDR3 runs to 13 residues. This chain's CDR3 is CASSPPTGYGYTF. The CDR3 nucleotides read TGTGCCAGCTCCCCCCCGACAGGGTACGGCTACACCTTC. Looking up the rest from reference TRBV18 and TRBJ1-2 gives the full variable domain: NAGVMQNPRHLVRRRGQEARLRCSPMKGHSHVYWYRQLPEEGLKFMVYLQKENIIDESGMPKERFSAEFPKEGPSILRIQQVVRGDSAAYFCASSPPTGYGYTFGSGTRLTVV.

The rearrangement uses TRBV19 and TRBJ1-4, with D perhaps TRBD1 (5 bases). The CDR3 sequence is 14 residues long. V gave up 3 bases and J gave up 4 bases, with 9 bases separating them. Per germline, CDR1 LNHDA and CDR2 SQIVND (reference sequence). The chain's CDR3 is CASSIRVGNEKLFF. CDR3 DNA sequence: TGTGCCAGTAGTATCAGGGTGGGTAATGAAAAACTGTTTTTT. Filled out from reference TRBV19 and TRBJ1-4, the complete variable domain reads DGGITQSPKYLFRKEGQNVTLSCEQNLNHDAMYWYRQDPGQGLRLIYYSQIVNDFQKGDIAEGYSVSREKKESFPLTVTSAQKNPTAFYLCASSIRVGNEKLFFGSGTQLSVL.

The genes are TRBV5-4 and TRBJ1-2, with TRBD1 as a possible D gene (6 bases). From germline, CDR1 is SGHNT and CDR2 YYREEE (reference sequence). V was trimmed by 1 base and J by 6 bases, leaving 16 bases between them. The CDR3 sequence is 15 residues long. The CDR3 coding sequence is TGTGCCAGCAGCTTGACAGGGCCCGGGAAGCATGGCTACACCTTC. It specifies CASSLTGPGKHGYTF.

The chain employs TRBV7-2 and TRBJ2-3; 10 nucleotides line up with TRBD1. The germline V gene encodes CDR1 SGHTA and CDR2 FQGNSA. V trimming: 5 bases; J trimming: 11 bases; junction bases outside the gene matches: 7. CDR3 length: 13 amino acids. The chain's CDR3 is CASSEDRGREQYF. The CDR3 region has the DNA TGTGCCAGCAGCGAAGACAGGGGGCGGGAGCAGTATTTT. Filled out from reference TRBV7-2 and TRBJ2-3, the complete variable domain reads GAGVSQSPSNKVTEKGKDVELRCDPISGHTALYWYRQSLGQGLEFLIYFQGNSAPDKSGLPSDRFSAERTGGSVSTLTIQRTQQEDSAVYLCASSEDRGREQYFGPGTRLTVL.

The chain uses TRBV4-3 and TRBJ2-7; perhaps TRBD2 as D (6 bases). Germline loops: CDR1 LGHNA, CDR2 YSLEER. The CDR3 is made up of 18 amino acids. The ends were cut back, 0 bases at V and 1 base at J, with 19 bases in the middle. CDR3 residues: CASSQESRGKIPSYEQYF. In nucleotides, the CDR3 is TGCGCCAGCAGCCAAGAATCGCGGGGAAAAATCCCTTCCTACGAGCAGTACTTC.

This clone turned up a few times. The rearrangement joins TRBV10-3 to TRBJ2-7; 13 bases are a match to TRBD2. V dropped 0 bases and J dropped 0; count of bases not matched to a gene: 5. Germline CDR1 reads ENHRY; CDR2 reads SYGVKD. The CDR3 covers 18 residues. Here the CDR3 reads CAISESPGLAGTSYEQYF. The CDR3 bases are TGTGCCATCAGTGAGTCACCGGGACTAGCGGGGACCTCCTACGAGCAGTACTTC.

The chain couples TRBV7-9 to TRBJ2-3; TRBD2 agrees at 8 bases. CDR1 and CDR2 (germline): SEHNR, FQNEAQ (reference sequence). The CDR3 has 17 residues. The J segment lost 0 bases and the V segment lost 6 bases, leaving 11 bases of the junction unmatched. DNA of the CDR3: TGTGCCAGCAGGGAGATAGCGGGAAGGACTAGCACAGATACGCAGTATTTT. Translating gives CASREIAGRTSTDTQYF.

The chain combines TRBV6-1 with TRBJ2-3; a possible D gene is TRBD2 (6 bases). The CDR3 contains 18 residues. Trimming took 3 bases from V and 0 from J, leaving 19 bases between them. Germline CDR1 is MNHNS and CDR2 is SASEGT. The CDR3, as DNA: TGTGCCAGCAGTGACTGGCGGGGCAACCGTGCTAGCACAGATACGCAGTATTTT. Amino acids: CASSDWRGNRASTDTQYF.

The chain joins TRBV25-1 to TRBJ1-1, with TRBD1 as a possible D gene (6 bases). Germline CDR1 is MGHDK and CDR2 is SYGVNS. There are 14 residues in the CDR3. V was trimmed by 0 bases and J by 4 bases, leaving 9 bases between them. The CDR3 spells CASSEYARGTEAFF. The CDR3 DNA reads as TGTGCCAGCAGTGAATACGCCAGGGGCACTGAAGCTTTCTTT.

The chain is built from TRBV5-4 and TRBJ1-2; D gene unclear. Germline V CDR1 and CDR2: SGHNT, YYREEE (reference sequence). Trimming cost V 4 bases and J 0 bases, with 19 bases left between them. There are 17 residues in the CDR3. DNA of the CDR3: TGTGCCAGCAGCCCCTTCATCCTGGGCCCGTCTAACTATGGCTACACCTTC. Amino acid sequence: CASSPFILGPSNYGYTF.

The sample holds a few counts of this clone. The gene calls are TRBV6-1 and TRBJ2-1; weak D call: TRBD2 (5 bases). This CDR3 region has 14 residues. CDR1 and CDR2 from the germline V gene are MNHNS and SASEGT. Trimming removed 6 bases at V and 0 bases at J, with 9 bases between. The CDR3, as DNA: TGTGCCAGCAGCAGCACTAGCTCCTACAATGAGCAGTTCTTC. The encoded protein is CASSSTSSYNEQFF.

The V call is TRBV20-1, the J call TRBJ2-7; 7 nucleotides line up with TRBD2. Germline-derived CDR1 and CDR2 are DFQATT and SNEGSKA (reference sequence). This CDR3 is 11 amino acids long. Trimming at V came to 6 bases and at J to 3 bases, leaving 2 bases not matched to a gene. The CDR3 protein is CSAQRGYEQYF. The CDR3 nucleotides read TGCAGTGCACAGCGGGGCTACGAGCAGTACTTC.

The chain carries TRBV11-2 and TRBJ2-1; 7 positions agree with TRBD1. Germline V gene lookup returns CDR1 SGHAT and CDR2 FQNNGV. J was trimmed by 3 bases and V by 2 bases; bases with no gene match: 7. This CDR3 is 16 amino acids long. CDR3 region: CASSLRRQGYYNEQFF. CDR3 coding DNA: TGTGCCAGCAGCTTACGCCGACAGGGTTACTACAATGAGCAGTTCTTC.

The genes are TRBV28 and TRBJ1-2; TRBD1 matches 7 bases. The CDR3 covers 15 residues. V shed 3 bases and J 0 bases; nucleotides not matched to a gene: 4. Germline CDR1 and CDR2: MDHEN and SYDVKM. CDR3 coding DNA: TGTGCCAGCAGTTTCGGGGACAGAGCTAACTATGGCTACACCTTC. Protein: CASSFGDRANYGYTF.

The chain links TRBV25-1 to TRBJ1-3; maybe TRBD1 (5 bases). Between the trimmed V and J ends, which lost 5 bases and 0 bases, there was a span of 11 bases. CDR3 size: 15 residues. Germline V gene lookup returns CDR1 MGHDK and CDR2 SYGVNS. CDR3 amino acids: CASSPGTFSGNTIYF. The CDR3 nucleotides read TGTGCCAGCAGTCCAGGGACTTTCTCTGGAAACACCATATATTTT.

The J gene is TRBJ2-7, the V gene TRBV7-3, with TRBD2 as a possible D gene (6 bases). Per germline, CDR1 SGHTA and CDR2 FQGTGA. The length of the CDR3 is 13 residues. Trimming took off 2 bases at V and 5 bases at J, with 10 bases between the two ends. The CDR3 spells CASSLGAGHEQYF. CDR3 DNA sequence: TGTGCCAGCAGCTTAGGAGCGGGCCACGAGCAGTACTTC.

J is TRBJ1-2 and V is TRBV15; D is undetermined. The CDR3 runs 14 residues. The germline CDR1 and CDR2 sequences are LNHNV and YYDKDF (reference sequence). V lost 1 base and J lost 6, with 12 bases in between. CDR3 nucleotides: TGTGCCACCAGCAGAGTTGGTATTAGCAATGGCTACACCTTC. It translates to CATSRVGISNGYTF.

V gene TRBV6-5 combines with J gene TRBJ1-1, with unresolved D. Germline V gene sequence: CDR1 MNHEY, CDR2 SVGAGI. V was cut by 5 bases and J by 0 bases, with 7 bases left in between. This CDR3 comprises 13 residues. The CDR3 region is CASSAVMNTEAFF. The CDR3 region has the DNA TGTGCCAGCAGTGCGGTAATGAACACTGAAGCTTTCTTT.

V and J are TRBV6-5 and TRBJ2-1; weak D call: TRBD2 (6 bases). The CDR3 extends over 14 amino acids. CDR1 and CDR2 (germline): MNHEY, SVGAGI. The V end lost 4 bases, the J end lost 5 bases, and 12 bases lay between the germline ends. The CDR3 spells CASSSGVADNEQFF. The CDR3 DNA follows: TGTGCCAGCAGTTCCGGTGTAGCGGACAATGAGCAGTTCTTC.

The chain carries TRBV5-1 and TRBJ1-6; D gene unclear. Trimming shortened V by 0 bases and J by 6 bases, and 13 bases separated the two germline ends. This CDR3 is built from 16 residues. Germline V gene sequence: CDR1 SGHRS, CDR2 YFSETQ. The CDR3 reads CASSLGPAEPNSPLHF. In nucleotides, the CDR3 is TGCGCCAGCAGCTTGGGCCCCGCTGAGCCTAATTCACCCCTCCACTTT.

The chain combines TRBV6-5 with TRBJ2-2; maybe TRBD1 (6 bases). Germline loops: CDR1 MNHEY, CDR2 SVGAGI. With 6 bases removed from V and 4 bases from J, the gap between germline ends came to 12 bases. The CDR3 has 14 amino acids. The CDR3 spells CASRAGQSTGELFF. CDR3 sequence (DNA): TGTGCCAGCAGAGCCGGACAGTCCACCGGGGAGCTGTTTTTT.